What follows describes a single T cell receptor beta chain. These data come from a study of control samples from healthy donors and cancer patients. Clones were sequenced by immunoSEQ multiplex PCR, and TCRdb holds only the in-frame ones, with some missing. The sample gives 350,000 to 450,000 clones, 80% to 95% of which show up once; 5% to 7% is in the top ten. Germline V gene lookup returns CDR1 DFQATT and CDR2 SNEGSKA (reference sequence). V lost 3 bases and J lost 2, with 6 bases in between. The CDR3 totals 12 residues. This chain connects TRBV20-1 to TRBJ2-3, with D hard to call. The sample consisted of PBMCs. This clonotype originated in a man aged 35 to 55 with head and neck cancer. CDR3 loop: CSASPPTDTQYF. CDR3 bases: TGCAGTGCTAGTCCACCCACAGATACGCAGTATTTT.